Listed below are T cell receptor beta chains from one sample, sequenced in a study of CD8 T cells in Susac syndrome. MiXCR, run by TCRdb on the immunoSEQ multiplex PCR reads, gives a single entry per CDR3 protein. This repertoire shows approximately 300,000 distinct CDR3 sequences, approximately 85% found once; its top ten account for around 0.21%. Sequenced: CD8+ T cells from PBMCs. Receptor source: a human donor with multiple sclerosis. The conserved cysteine and the conserved F or W are not part of the CDR3 here. Each record gives: J gene, V gene, clone size, CDR3 protein. The listing skips clone size in some rows; elsewhere it reads once, few, many or a size class.

>TRBJ2-5|TRBV14|NA
ASSPGTEETQY
>TRBJ2-1|TRBV7-9|NA
ASSPLASYNEQF
>TRBJ1-1|TRBV29-1|NA
SVAGTVDTEAF
>TRBJ2-1|TRBV9|NA
ASSVSLGPYNEQF
>TRBJ1-5|TRBV15|NA
ATALGWDQPQH
>TRBJ1-5|TRBV4-3|NA
ASSQGIGGNQPQH
>TRBJ2-7|TRBV13|few
ASSFKTVPYEQY
>TRBJ2-3|TRBV24-1|NA
ATSDLKASWGDTQY
>TRBJ1-1|TRBV28|NA
ASSFDDRADMNTEAF
>TRBJ2-7|TRBV7-2|NA
ASSPQTSGWLSYEQY
>TRBJ1-2|TRBV12-3/TRBV12-4|NA
ASSSGGARGYT
>TRBJ1-2|TRBV4-3|once
ASSQERHGANYGYT
>TRBJ2-7|TRBV24-1|NA
ATSAGGLRDYEQY
>TRBJ2-7|TRBV19|NA
ASRADGSSYEQY
>TRBJ2-3|TRBV15|NA
ATSPHPDTQY
>TRBJ2-7|TRBV29-1|NA
SVTGGEPEQY
>TRBJ1-5|TRBV28|once
ASSFGGQGASVNQPQH
>TRBJ2-7|TRBV7-9|NA
ASSPAVGSWVEQY
>TRBJ1-5|TRBV20-1|NA
SASGDKGNQPQH
>TRBJ2-1|TRBV6-2/TRBV6-3|NA
ASSYRPEEQF
>TRBJ2-3|TRBV28|NA
ASTLGGGGSTDTQY
>TRBJ2-7|TRBV27|NA
ASSLNRAAEQY
>TRBJ2-7|TRBV28|NA
ASSPRLAGGTTEQY
>TRBJ1-2|TRBV29-1|once
SVEDHGGGYT
>TRBJ2-3|TRBV23-1|NA
ASRLSGTGEDTQY
>TRBJ2-1|TRBV27|once
ASSSGLAGEQF
>TRBJ2-7|TRBV7-9|NA
ASSFGTSGPREQY
>TRBJ2-7|TRBV7-9|NA
ASSPPDGGSYEQY
>TRBJ2-7|TRBV29-1|NA
SVEIEDRGPGEQY
>TRBJ2-1|TRBV5-6|NA
ASSWDRGSSYNEQF
>TRBJ2-7|TRBV20-1|NA
SARDAAGSSYEQY
>TRBJ2-1|TRBV6-5|NA
AIEGGGEQF
>TRBJ2-1|TRBV20-1|NA
SARGLAREQF
>TRBJ2-4|TRBV5-1|NA
ASSLTLEGAKNIQY
>TRBJ2-7|TRBV29-1|NA
SAMGQGASYEQY
>TRBJ2-2|TRBV10-3|NA
AISNPGLAGVFGELF
>TRBJ2-1|TRBV10-2|NA
ASGGWDEQF
>TRBJ1-2|TRBV29-1|NA
SVEDRQAHGYT
>TRBJ1-1|TRBV28|NA
ASSLWTVMNTEAF
>TRBJ2-1|TRBV27|NA
ASTGLAANEQF
>TRBJ2-3|TRBV30|once
ACSGGTGTDTQY
>TRBJ2-7|TRBV19|NA
ASGSSGTGRYEQY
>TRBJ2-7|TRBV7-9|NA
ASSQTPDYEQY
>TRBJ2-1|TRBV12-3/TRBV12-4|NA
ASKVSIAGINEQF
>TRBJ2-1|TRBV27|NA
ASSLTSGGDNEQF
>TRBJ2-3|TRBV9|NA
ASSVLTDTQY
>TRBJ2-1|TRBV3-1|once
ASSHPRGRVWSYNEQF
>TRBJ2-3|TRBV27|NA
ASSLLAGGFTDTQY
>TRBJ1-4|TRBV7-9|NA
ASSLRHNEKLF
>TRBJ2-7|TRBV20-1|NA
SARDPSGSSYEQY
>TRBJ2-7|TRBV29-1|few
SVRRDRVYEQY
>TRBJ2-1|TRBV28|NA
ASSRAGWDRDPEQF
>TRBJ2-7|TRBV4-3|NA
ASSQGRRAVYEQY
>TRBJ2-1|TRBV29-1|NA
SVEARLEVYNEQF
>TRBJ2-3|TRBV30|NA
AWSVLAGGRTDTQY
>TRBJ2-7|TRBV19|NA
ASSAQGFQAYEQY